This T cell receptor (beta chain) was identified during a study of cytomegalovirus exposure and HLA in healthy donors. Whole-study findings and limits: In an earlier analysis, about 87% or about 30%: the productive usage of most TCR beta V segments. Several V segments, TRBV6-2 and TRBV6-3 among them, could not be told apart and were dropped. Analysis performed later found 16,951 TCR beta sequences associated with HLA alleles at 0.05 false discovery rate. It was reported in a later analysis that an Asian-associated ancestry cluster showed fewer N-insertions than the approximately 670-donor mean.

Notes on this clone: Its antigen is as yet unknown.

With 60 Vbeta and 13 Jbeta primers, the PCR was carried out. Assay used: immunoSEQ multiplex PCR; TCRdb lists only in-frame clones, some missing. The sample lists 150,000 to 200,000 clones, about three quarters seen once, with over 12% in the top ten. The V gene lost 0 bases and the J gene lost 2 bases, with 8 bases spanning the gap. There are 15 residues in the CDR3. Looked up from germline, CDR1 is SGHTA and CDR2 is FQGNSA. The clonotype comes from a middle-aged man in good health and CMV-seropositive. This chain joins TRBV7-2 and TRBJ1-3; no clear D gene. What was sequenced was PBMCs. The CDR3 nucleotides read TGTGCCAGCAGCTTAGCTCGGGGAACTGGAAACACCATATATTTT. As protein: CASSLARGTGNTIYF.